This T cell receptor (beta chain) came from a study of cytomegalovirus exposure and HLA in healthy donors. Points from the study as a whole: Presence/absence comparisons presumed near-even sequencing depth among donors. Later, TCR association rates were found to vary by HLA locus, highest for DRB1 and lowest for HLA-C. One later analysis reportedly identified an Asian-associated ancestry cluster that showed fewer N-insertions than the roughly 720-donor mean.

Details on this clone: Its antigen is still unknown.

A multiplex PCR was run with 60 Vbeta primers and 13 Jbeta primers. Measured with immunoSEQ multiplex PCR; TCRdb has only the in-frame clones, and not every one. The table includes 100,000 to 150,000 clones, 55% to 75% detected once. The CDR3 covers 14 residues. Per germline, CDR1 MNHNY and CDR2 SVGAGI (reference sequence). J was trimmed by 10 bases and V by 2 bases; bases with no gene match: 8. Sequencing was carried out using PBMCs. The chain employs TRBV6-6 and TRBJ2-4; 7 bases fit TRBD1. The receptor was isolated from a man younger than 45 in good health and CMV-seronegative. The CDR3 region is CASSYGRDSDIQYF. The CDR3 nucleotides read TGTGCCAGCAGTTACGGTCGGGACAGCGATATTCAGTACTTC.